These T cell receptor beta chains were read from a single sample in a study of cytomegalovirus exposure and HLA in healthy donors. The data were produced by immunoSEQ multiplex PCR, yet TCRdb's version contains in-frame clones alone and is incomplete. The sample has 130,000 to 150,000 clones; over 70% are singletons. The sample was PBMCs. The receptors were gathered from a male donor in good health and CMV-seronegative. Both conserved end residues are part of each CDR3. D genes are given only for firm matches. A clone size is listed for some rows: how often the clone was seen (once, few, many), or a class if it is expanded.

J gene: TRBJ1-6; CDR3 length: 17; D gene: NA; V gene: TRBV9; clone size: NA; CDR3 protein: CASSVSDRPPSNSPLHF; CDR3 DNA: TGTGCCAGCAGCGTATCGGACAGACCGCCTAGTAATTCACCCCTCCACTTT
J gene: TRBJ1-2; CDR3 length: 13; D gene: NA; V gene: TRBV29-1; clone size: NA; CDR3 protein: CSVEPPGNYGYTF; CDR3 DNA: TGCAGCGTTGAGCCCCCAGGGAACTATGGCTACACCTTC
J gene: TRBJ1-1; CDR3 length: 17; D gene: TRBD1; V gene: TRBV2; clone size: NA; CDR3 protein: CASSEYPGQGLNTEAFF; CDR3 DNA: TGTGCCAGCAGTGAATATCCGGGACAGGGACTGAACACTGAAGCTTTCTTT
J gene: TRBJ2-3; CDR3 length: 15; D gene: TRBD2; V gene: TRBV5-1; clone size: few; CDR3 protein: CASLDVAGEGDTQYF; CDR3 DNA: TGCGCCAGCCTCGATGTAGCGGGGGAGGGAGATACGCAGTATTTT
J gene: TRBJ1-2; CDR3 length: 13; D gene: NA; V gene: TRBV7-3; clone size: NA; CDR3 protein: CASSLGGEGGYTF; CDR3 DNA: TGTGCCAGCAGCTTAGGAGGGGAGGGTGGCTACACCTTC
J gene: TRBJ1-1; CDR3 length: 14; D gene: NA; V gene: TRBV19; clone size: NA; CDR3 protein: CASSIARGRTEAFF; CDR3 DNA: TGTGCCAGTAGTATTGCGCGGGGGCGAACTGAAGCTTTCTTT
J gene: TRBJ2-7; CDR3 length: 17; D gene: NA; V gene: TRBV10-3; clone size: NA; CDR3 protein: CAIRGQGLSGGAYEQYF; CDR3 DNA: TGTGCCATCAGAGGACAGGGGTTGAGCGGGGGGGCATACGAGCAGTACTTC
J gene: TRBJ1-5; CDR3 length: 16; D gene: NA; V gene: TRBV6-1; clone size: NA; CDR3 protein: CASSDVRGNSNQPQHF; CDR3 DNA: TGTGCCAGCAGTGATGTTAGAGGGAATAGCAATCAGCCCCAGCATTTT
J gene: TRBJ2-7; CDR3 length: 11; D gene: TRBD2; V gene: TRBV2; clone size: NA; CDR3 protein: CASSEGASGNF; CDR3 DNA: TGTGCCAGCAGTGAGGGGGCTAGCGGGAACTTC
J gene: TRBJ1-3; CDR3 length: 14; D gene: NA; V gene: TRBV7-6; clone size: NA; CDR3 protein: CASSRGESGNTIYF; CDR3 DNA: TGTGCCAGCAGCCGGGGGGAGTCTGGAAACACCATATATTTT
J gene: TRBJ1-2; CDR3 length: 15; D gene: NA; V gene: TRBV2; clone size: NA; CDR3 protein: CASRLPGDANYGYTF; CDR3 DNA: TGTGCCAGCAGACTTCCAGGGGACGCTAACTATGGCTACACCTTC
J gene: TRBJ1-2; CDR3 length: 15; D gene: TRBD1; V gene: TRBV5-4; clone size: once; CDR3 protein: CASSLDEGQGDGYTF; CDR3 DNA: TGTGCCAGCAGCTTAGATGAAGGACAGGGCGATGGCTACACCTTC
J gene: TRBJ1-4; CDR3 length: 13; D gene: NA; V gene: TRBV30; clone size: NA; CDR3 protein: CAWAGSTNEKLFF; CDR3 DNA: TGTGCTTGGGCGGGGTCGACTAATGAAAAACTGTTTTTT
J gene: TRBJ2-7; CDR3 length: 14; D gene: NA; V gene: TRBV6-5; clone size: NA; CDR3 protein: CASSYSRGLGEQYF; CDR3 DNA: TGTGCCAGCAGTTACTCGCGGGGCCTGGGGGAGCAGTACTTC
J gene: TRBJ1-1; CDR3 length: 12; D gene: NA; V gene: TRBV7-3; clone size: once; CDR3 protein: CASSLRGGEAFF; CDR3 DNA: TGTGCCAGCAGCTTAAGGGGGGGCGAAGCTTTCTTT
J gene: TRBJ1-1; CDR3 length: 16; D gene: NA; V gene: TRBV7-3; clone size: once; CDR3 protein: CASSLSWGVTNTEAFF; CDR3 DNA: TGTGCCAGCAGCTTAAGTTGGGGAGTTACGAACACTGAAGCTTTCTTT
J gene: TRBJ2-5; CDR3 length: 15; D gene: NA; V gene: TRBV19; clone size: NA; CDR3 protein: CASSISRASTETQYF; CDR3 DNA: TGTGCCAGTAGTATAAGTAGGGCTAGCACAGAGACCCAGTACTTC
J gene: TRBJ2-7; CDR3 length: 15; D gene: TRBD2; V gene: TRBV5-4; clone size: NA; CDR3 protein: CASSAGVLDMYEQYF; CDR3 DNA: TGTGCCAGCAGTGCGGGGGTTTTAGATATGTACGAGCAGTACTTC
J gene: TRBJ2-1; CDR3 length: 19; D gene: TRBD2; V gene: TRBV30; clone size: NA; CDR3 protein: CAWKFYGPGLAGILREQFF; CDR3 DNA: TGTGCCTGGAAATTCTACGGGCCAGGACTAGCGGGAATCCTTCGGGAGCAGTTCTTC
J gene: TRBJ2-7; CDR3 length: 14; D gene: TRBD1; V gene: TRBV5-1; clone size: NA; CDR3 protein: CASSFDRVPYEQYF; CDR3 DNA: TGCGCCAGCAGCTTTGACAGGGTTCCCTACGAGCAGTACTTC
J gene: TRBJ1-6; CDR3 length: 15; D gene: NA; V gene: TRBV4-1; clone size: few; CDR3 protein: CASSLGPTDNSPLHF; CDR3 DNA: TGCGCCAGCAGCCTTGGGCCTACCGATAATTCACCCCTCCACTTT
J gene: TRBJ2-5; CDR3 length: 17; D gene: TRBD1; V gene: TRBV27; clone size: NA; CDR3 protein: CASSWTGGGFDQETQYF; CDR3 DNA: TGTGCCAGCAGTTGGACAGGGGGTGGGTTTGATCAAGAGACCCAGTACTTC
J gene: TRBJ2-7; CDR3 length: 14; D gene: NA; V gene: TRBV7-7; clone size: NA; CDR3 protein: CASSSEPLANEQYF; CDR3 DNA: TGTGCTAGCAGCTCCGAACCCCTAGCGAACGAGCAGTACTTC
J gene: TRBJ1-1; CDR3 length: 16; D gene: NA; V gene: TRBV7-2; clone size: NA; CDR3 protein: CASSLLGGSVKTEAFF; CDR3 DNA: TGTGCCAGCAGCTTATTGGGTGGGAGTGTTAAGACTGAAGCTTTCTTT
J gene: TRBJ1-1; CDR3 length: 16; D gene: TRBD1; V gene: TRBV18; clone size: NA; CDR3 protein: CASSSGTGTGNTEAFF; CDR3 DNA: TGTGCCAGCTCATCTGGCACCGGGACAGGGAACACTGAAGCTTTCTTT
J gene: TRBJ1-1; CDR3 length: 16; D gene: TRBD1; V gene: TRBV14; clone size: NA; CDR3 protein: CASSRYRGEMNTEAFF; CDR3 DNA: TGTGCCAGCAGCCGCTACAGGGGGGAAATGAACACTGAAGCTTTCTTT
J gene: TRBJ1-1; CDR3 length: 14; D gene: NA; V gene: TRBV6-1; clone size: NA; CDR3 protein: CASSEARGEGEAFF; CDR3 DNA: TGTGCCAGCAGTGAAGCCCGCGGGGAGGGAGAAGCTTTCTTT
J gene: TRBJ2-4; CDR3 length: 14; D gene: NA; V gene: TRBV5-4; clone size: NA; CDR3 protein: CASSPGQAKNIQYF; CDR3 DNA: TGTGCCAGCAGCCCCGGACAAGCCAAAAACATTCAGTACTTC
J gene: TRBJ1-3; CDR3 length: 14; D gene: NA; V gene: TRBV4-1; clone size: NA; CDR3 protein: CASSQEAVGNTIYF; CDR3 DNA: TGCGCCAGCAGCCAAGAGGCAGTTGGAAACACCATATATTTT
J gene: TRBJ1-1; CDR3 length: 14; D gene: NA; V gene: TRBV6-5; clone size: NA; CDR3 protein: CATLRAGWDTEAFF; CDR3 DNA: TGTGCCACCCTGAGGGCGGGGTGGGACACTGAAGCTTTCTTT
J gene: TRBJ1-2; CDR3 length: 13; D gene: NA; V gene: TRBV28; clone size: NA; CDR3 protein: CASSTGGGYGYTF; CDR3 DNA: TGTGCCAGCAGTACCGGGGGGGGGTATGGCTACACCTTC
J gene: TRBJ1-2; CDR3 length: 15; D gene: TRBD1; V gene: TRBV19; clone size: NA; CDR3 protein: CASSRPGQPQFGYTF; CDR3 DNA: TGTGCCAGTAGTAGACCGGGACAGCCGCAATTTGGCTACACCTTC
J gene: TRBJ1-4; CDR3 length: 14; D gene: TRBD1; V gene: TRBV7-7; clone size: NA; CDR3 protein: CASSPTGGGEKLFF; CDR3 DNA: TGTGCTAGCAGCCCCACAGGGGGCGGTGAAAAACTGTTTTTT
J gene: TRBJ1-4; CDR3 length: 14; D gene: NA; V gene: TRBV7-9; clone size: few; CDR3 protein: CASSLLGAEEKLFF; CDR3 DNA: TGTGCCAGCAGCTTACTGGGGGCGGAGGAAAAACTGTTTTTT
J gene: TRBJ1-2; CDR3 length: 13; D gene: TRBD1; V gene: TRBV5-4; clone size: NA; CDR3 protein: CASSLAGGGGYTF; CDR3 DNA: TGTGCCAGCAGCTTGGCAGGGGGTGGCGGCTACACCTTC
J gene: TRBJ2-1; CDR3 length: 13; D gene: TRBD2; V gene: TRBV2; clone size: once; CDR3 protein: CASSGDDYNEQFF; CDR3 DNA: TGTGCCAGTAGCGGGGACGACTACAATGAGCAGTTCTTC
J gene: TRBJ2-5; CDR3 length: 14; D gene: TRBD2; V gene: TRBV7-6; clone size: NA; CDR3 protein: CASSQSGRGETQYF; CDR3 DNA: TGTGCCAGCAGCCAAAGCGGGAGGGGAGAGACCCAGTACTTC
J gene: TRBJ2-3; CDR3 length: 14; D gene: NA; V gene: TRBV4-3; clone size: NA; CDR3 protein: CARKRGGDTDTQYF; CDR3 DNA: TGCGCCAGAAAAAGGGGGGGGGACACAGATACGCAGTATTTT
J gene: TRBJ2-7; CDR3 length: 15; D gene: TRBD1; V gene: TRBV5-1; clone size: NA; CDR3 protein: CASRPTGTGNDEQYF; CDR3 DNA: TGCGCCAGCCGTCCAACCGGGACAGGGAACGACGAGCAGTACTTC
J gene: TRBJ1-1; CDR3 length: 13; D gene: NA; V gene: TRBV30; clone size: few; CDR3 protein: CAWTRDRNTEAFF; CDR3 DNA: TGTGCCTGGACCCGAGACAGGAACACTGAAGCTTTCTTT
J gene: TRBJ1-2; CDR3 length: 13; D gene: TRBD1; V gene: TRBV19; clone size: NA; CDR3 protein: CASSIGTGYGYTF; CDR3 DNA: TGTGCCAGTAGTATCGGGACAGGGTATGGCTACACCTTC
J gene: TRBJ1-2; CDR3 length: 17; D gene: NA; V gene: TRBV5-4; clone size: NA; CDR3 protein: CASSLAPRGRGYYGYTF; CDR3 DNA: TGTGCCAGCAGCTTGGCCCCCCGTGGCAGGGGTTACTATGGCTACACCTTC
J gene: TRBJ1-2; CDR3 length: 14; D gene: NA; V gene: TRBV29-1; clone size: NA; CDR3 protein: CSVEPPDRGYGYTF; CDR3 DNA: TGCAGCGTTGAGCCCCCTGATCGGGGGTATGGCTACACCTTC
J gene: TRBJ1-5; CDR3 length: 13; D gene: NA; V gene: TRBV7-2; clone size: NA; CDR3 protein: CASSLERGGPQHF; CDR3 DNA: TGTGCCAGCAGCTTAGAACGGGGAGGGCCCCAGCATTTT
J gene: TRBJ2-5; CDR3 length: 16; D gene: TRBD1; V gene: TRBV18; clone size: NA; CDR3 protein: CASSPLTGGTGETQYF; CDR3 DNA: TGTGCCAGCTCACCATTAACAGGGGGTACCGGAGAGACCCAGTACTTC
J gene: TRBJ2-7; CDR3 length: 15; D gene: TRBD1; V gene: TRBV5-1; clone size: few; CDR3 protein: CASSLAGQGSYEQYF; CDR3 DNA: TGCGCCAGCAGCTTGGCGGGACAGGGTTCCTACGAGCAGTACTTC
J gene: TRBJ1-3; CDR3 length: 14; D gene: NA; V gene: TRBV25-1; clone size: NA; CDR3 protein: CASSEFRGGNTIYF; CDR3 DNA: TGTGCCAGCAGTGAATTCAGGGGTGGAAACACCATATATTTT
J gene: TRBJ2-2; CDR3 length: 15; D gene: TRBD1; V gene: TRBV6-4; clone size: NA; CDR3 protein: CASSYRGHEFGELFF; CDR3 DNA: TGTGCCAGCAGTTACAGGGGGCATGAATTCGGGGAGCTGTTTTTT
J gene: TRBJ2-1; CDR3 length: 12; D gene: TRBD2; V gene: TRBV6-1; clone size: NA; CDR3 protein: CASRTTSRVQFF; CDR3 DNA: TGTGCCAGCAGGACGACTAGCAGGGTGCAGTTCTTC
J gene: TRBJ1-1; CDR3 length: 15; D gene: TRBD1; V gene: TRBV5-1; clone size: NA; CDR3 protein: CASYPTQGVGTEAFF; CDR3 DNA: TGCGCCAGCTACCCCACACAGGGGGTAGGCACTGAAGCTTTCTTT
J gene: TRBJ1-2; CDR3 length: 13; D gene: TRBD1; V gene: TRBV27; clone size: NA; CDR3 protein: CASSSGQFYGYTF; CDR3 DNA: TGTGCCAGCAGTTCGGGACAGTTCTATGGCTACACCTTC
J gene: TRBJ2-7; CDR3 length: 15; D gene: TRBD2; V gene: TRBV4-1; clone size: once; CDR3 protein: CASSQGLAGNYEQYF; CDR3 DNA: TGCGCCAGCAGCCAAGGGCTAGCGGGAAACTACGAGCAGTACTTC
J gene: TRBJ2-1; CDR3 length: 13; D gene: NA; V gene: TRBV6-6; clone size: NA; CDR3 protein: CASGAGSPSGQFF; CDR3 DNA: TGTGCCAGCGGGGCCGGCTCCCCAAGTGGGCAGTTCTTC
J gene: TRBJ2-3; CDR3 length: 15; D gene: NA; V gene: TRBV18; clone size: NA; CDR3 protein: CASSPRGISTDTQYF; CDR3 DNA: TGTGCCAGCTCACCACGAGGGATTAGCACAGATACGCAGTATTTT
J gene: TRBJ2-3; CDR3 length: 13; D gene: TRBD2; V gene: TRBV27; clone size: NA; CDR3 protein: CASSGLVSDTQYF; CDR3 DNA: TGTGCCAGCAGTGGACTAGTATCAGATACGCAGTATTTT
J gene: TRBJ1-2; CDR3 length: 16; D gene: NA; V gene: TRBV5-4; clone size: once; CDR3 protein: CASSLAGERMDYGYTF; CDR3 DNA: TGTGCCAGCAGCTTGGCCGGGGAAAGAATGGACTATGGCTACACCTTC
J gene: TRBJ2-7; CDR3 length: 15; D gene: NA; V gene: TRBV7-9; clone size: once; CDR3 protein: CASSLASGTSYEQYF; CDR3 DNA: TGTGCCAGCAGCTTAGCTAGCGGTACCTCCTACGAGCAGTACTTC
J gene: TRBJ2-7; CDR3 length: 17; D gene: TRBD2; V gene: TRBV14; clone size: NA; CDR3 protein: CASSQMALLAGAGEQYF; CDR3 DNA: TGTGCCAGCAGCCAGATGGCCCTGCTAGCGGGAGCGGGAGAGCAGTACTTC
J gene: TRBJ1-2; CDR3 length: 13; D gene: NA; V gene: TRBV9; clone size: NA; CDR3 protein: CASSVNRENGYTF; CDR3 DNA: TGTGCCAGCAGCGTGAACAGGGAGAATGGCTACACCTTC
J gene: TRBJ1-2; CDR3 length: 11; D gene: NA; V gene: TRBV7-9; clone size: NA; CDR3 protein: CASSSAYGYTF; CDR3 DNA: TGTGCCAGCAGCTCCGCGTATGGCTACACCTTC